This note documents a single T cell receptor beta chain sequence. This entry belongs to a study of control samples from healthy donors and cancer patients. Produced via immunoSEQ multiplex PCR; TCRdb's table is partial and in-frame only. The sample has about 150,000 clones; 85% to 95% are singletons. CDR1 SNHLY and CDR2 FYNNEI come from the germline V gene. The CDR3 covers 15 residues. Trimming left V 5 bases short and J 0 bases short, with 12 bases between. This TCR was sampled from a woman aged 18-29 years in good health. Sample: blood. The chain carries TRBV2 and TRBJ2-3, with no clear D. CDR3 nucleotides: TGTGCCAGCAGTCTGGATTTTACTAGCACAGATACGCAGTATTTT. This codes for CASSLDFTSTDTQYF.